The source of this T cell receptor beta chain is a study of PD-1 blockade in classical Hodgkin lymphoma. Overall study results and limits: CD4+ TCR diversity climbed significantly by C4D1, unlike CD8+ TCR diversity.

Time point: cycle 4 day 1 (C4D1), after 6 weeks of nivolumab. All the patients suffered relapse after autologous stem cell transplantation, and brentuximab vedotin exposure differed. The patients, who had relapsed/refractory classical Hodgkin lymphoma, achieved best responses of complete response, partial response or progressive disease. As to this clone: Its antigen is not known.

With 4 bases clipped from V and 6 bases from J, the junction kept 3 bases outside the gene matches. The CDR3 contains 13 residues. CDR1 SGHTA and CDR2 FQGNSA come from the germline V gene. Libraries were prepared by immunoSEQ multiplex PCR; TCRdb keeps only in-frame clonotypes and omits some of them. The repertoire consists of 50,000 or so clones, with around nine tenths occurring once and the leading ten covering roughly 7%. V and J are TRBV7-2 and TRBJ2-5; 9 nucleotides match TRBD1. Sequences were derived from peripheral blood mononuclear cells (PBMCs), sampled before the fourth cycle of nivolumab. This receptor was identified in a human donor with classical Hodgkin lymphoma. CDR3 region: CASSSHRGQTQYF. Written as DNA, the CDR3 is TGTGCCAGCAGCTCACACAGGGGGCAGACCCAGTACTTC.